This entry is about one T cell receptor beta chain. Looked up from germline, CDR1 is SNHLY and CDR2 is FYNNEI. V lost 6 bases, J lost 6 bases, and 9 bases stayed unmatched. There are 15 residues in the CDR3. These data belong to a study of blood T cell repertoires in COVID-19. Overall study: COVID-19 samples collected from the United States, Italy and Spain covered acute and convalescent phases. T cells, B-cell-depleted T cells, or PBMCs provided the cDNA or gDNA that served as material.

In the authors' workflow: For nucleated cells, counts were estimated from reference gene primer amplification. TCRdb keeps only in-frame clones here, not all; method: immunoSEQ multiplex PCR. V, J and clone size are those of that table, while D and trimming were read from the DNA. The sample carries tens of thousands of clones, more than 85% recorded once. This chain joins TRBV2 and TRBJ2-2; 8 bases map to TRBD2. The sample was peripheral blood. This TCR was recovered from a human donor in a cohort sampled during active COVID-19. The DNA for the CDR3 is TGTGCCAGCAGACCCAGCGGGAGAGGTGCCGGGGAGCTGTTTTTT. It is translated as CASRPSGRGAGELFF.